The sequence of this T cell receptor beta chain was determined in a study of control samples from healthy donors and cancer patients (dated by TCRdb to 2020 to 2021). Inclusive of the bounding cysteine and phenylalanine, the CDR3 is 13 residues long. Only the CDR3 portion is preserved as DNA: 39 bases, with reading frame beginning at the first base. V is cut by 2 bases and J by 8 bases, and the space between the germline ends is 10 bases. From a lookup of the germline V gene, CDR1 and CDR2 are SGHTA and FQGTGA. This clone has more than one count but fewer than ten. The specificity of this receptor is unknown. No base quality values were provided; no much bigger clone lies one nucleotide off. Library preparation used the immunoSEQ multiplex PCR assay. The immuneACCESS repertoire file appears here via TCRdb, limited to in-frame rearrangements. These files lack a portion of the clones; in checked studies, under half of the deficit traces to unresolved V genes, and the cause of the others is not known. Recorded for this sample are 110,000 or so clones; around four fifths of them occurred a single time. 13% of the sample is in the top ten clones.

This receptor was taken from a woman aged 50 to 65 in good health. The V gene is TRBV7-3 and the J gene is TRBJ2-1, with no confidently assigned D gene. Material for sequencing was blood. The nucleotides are TGTGCCAGCAGCTTATATTTGGTCGATGAGCAGTTCTTC. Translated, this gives CASSLYLVDEQFF.